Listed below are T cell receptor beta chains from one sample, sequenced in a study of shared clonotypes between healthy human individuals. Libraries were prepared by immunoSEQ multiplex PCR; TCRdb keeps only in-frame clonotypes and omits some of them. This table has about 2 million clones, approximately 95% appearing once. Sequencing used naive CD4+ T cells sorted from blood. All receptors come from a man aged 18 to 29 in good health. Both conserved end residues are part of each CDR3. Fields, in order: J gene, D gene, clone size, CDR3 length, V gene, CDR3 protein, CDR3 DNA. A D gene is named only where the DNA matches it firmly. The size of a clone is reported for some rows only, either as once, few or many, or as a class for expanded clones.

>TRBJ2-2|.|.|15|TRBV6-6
CASSYTGLNTGELFF
TGTGCCAGCAGTTACACGGGGTTGAACACCGGGGAGCTGTTTTTT
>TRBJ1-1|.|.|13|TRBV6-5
CASSPRGNTEAFF
TGTGCCAGCAGTCCCAGGGGTAACACTGAAGCTTTCTTT
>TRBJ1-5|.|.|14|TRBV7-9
CASSPQQGNQPQHF
TGTGCCAGCAGCCCACAACAGGGTAATCAGCCCCAGCATTTT
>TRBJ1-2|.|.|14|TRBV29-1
CSVGKGLQVGGYTF
TGCAGCGTTGGTAAAGGGCTTCAGGTCGGTGGCTACACCTTC
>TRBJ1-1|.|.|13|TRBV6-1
CATEGPLNTEAFF
TGTGCCACTGAGGGGCCCTTGAACACTGAAGCTTTCTTT
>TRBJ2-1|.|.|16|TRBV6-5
CASSNYRGAGNNEQFF
TGTGCCAGCAGTAACTACAGGGGAGCGGGAAACAATGAGCAGTTCTTC
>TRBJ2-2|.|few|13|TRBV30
CAWSDLNTGELFF
TGTGCCTGGAGTGACCTAAACACCGGGGAGCTGTTTTTT
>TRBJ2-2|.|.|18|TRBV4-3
CASSQDLSIWTYTGELFF
TGCGCCAGCAGCCAAGATCTGAGTATTTGGACTTACACCGGGGAGCTGTTTTTT
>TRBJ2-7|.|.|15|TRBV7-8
CASRVLFDATGEQYF
TGTGCCAGCAGGGTTTTGTTCGACGCCACCGGGGAGCAGTACTTC
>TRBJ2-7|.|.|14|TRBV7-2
CASSLGLFFYEQYF
TGTGCCAGCAGCTTGGGACTCTTCTTCTACGAGCAGTACTTC
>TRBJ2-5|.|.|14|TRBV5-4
CASSLRGLGETQYF
TGTGCCAGCAGCTTGCGGGGGCTCGGAGAGACCCAGTACTTC
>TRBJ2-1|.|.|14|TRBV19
CASSIDWTSNEQFF
TGTGCCAGTAGTATAGACTGGACTTCCAATGAGCAGTTCTTC
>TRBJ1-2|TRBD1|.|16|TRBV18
CASSPPVNRGHYGYTF
TGTGCCAGCTCACCACCGGTTAACAGGGGACACTATGGCTACACCTTC
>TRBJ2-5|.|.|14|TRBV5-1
CASKGGRDVETQYF
TGCGCCAGCAAGGGGGGCCGAGACGTAGAGACCCAGTACTTC
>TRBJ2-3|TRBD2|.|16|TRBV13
CASSNLLAGGADTQYF
TGTGCCAGCAGCAACTTACTAGCGGGAGGCGCAGATACGCAGTATTTT
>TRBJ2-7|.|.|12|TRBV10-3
CAISPYAYEQYF
TGTGCCATCAGTCCCTACGCCTACGAGCAGTACTTC
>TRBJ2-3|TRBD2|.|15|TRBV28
CASSSPSGGGDTQYF
TGTGCCAGCAGCTCACCTAGCGGGGGAGGTGATACGCAGTATTTT
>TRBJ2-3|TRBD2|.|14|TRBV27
CASSLRRGADTQYF
TGTGCCAGCAGTTTACGCCGGGGGGCAGATACGCAGTATTTT
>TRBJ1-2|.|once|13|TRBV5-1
CASSFTGSEGYTF
TGCGCCAGCAGCTTTACAGGGTCGGAAGGCTACACCTTC
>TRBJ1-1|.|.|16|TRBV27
CASSLREPGPNTEAFF
TGTGCCAGCAGTTTACGGGAACCAGGGCCGAACACTGAAGCTTTCTTT
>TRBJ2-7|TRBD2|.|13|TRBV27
CASSSSGRYEQYF
TGTGCCAGCAGTTCTAGCGGGCGCTACGAGCAGTACTTC
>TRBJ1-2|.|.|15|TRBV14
CASSQAWTGDYGYTF
TGTGCCAGCAGCCAAGCATGGACGGGGGACTATGGCTACACCTTC
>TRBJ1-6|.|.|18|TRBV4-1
CASSQAPRRWEENSPLHF
TGCGCCAGCAGCCAAGCCCCGAGAAGGTGGGAAGAGAATTCACCCCTCCACTTT
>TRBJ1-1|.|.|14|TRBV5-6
CASSLVDRNTEAFF
TGTGCCAGCAGTTTGGTTGACAGGAACACTGAAGCCTTCTTT
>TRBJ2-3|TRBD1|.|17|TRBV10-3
CAITASAGTAFTDTQYF
TGTGCCATCACGGCTTCAGCCGGGACAGCCTTCACAGATACGCAGTATTTT
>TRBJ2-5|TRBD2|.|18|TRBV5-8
CASSSGLAGQEARETQYF
TGTGCCAGCAGCTCCGGACTAGCGGGGCAAGAGGCTAGGGAGACCCAGTACTTC
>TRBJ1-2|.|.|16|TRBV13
CASSFEVTGNSNGYTF
TGTGCCAGCAGTTTTGAGGTGACAGGCAACTCTAATGGCTACACCTTC
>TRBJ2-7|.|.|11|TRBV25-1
CASSLASEQYF
TGTGCCAGCAGTCTGGCGAGCGAGCAGTACTTC
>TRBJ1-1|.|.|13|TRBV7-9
CASSSSPGAEAFF
TGTGCCAGCAGCTCCAGCCCAGGGGCTGAAGCTTTCTTT
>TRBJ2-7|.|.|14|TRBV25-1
CASSDPYIQGKQYF
TGTGCCAGCAGTGATCCCTATATACAGGGCAAGCAGTACTTC
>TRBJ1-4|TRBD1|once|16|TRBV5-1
CASSFGDRPSNEKLFF
TGCGCCAGCAGCTTTGGGGACAGGCCCTCTAATGAAAAACTGTTTTTT
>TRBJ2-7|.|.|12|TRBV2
CASSLHGYEQYF
TGTGCCAGCAGTTTACATGGCTACGAGCAGTACTTC
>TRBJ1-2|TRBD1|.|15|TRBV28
CASNNPGQGHYGYTF
TGTGCCAGCAACAATCCGGGACAGGGGCACTATGGCTACACCTTC
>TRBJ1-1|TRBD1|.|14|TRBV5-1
CASSLFEGATEAFF
TGCGCCAGCAGCTTGTTTGAGGGGGCCACTGAAGCTTTCTTT
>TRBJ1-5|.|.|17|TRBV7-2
CASSTTTTGYSNQPQHF
TGTGCCAGCAGCACCACTACGACAGGCTATAGCAATCAGCCCCAGCATTTT
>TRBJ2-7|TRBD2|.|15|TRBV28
CASSFASGGIYEQYF
TGTGCCAGCAGTTTTGCCAGCGGGGGTATCTACGAGCAGTACTTC
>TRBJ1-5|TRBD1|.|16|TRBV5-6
CASSRNRDRVNQPQHF
TGTGCCAGCAGCCGGAACCGGGACAGGGTCAATCAGCCCCAGCATTTT
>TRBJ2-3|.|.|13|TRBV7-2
CASTLPGLDTQYF
TGTGCCAGCACTCTACCGGGACTAGATACGCAGTATTTT
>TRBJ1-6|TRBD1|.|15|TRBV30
CAWSGTGQGVSPLHF
TGTGCCTGGAGTGGAACGGGACAGGGGGTTTCACCCCTCCACTTT
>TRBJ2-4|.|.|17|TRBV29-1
CSVADHGQLLAKNIQYF
TGCAGCGTTGCCGACCACGGACAGCTTCTAGCCAAAAACATTCAGTACTTC
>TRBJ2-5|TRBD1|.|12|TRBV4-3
CARLQGGETQYF
TGCGCCAGACTACAGGGGGGAGAGACCCAGTACTTC
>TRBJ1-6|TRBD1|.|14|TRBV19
CASSTTGNNSPLHF
TGTGCCAGTAGTACGACAGGGAATAATTCACCCCTCCACTTT
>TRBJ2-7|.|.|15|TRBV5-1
CASSLRGQGSYEQYF
TGCGCCAGCAGCTTGAGGGGACAAGGCTCCTACGAGCAGTACTTC
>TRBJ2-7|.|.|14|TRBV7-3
CASSPTTDRSEQYF
TGTGCCAGCAGCCCAACGACAGATCGCTCCGAGCAGTACTTC
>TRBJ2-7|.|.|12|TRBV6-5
CASSDSRLGQYF
TGTGCCAGCAGTGATAGCCGCCTTGGGCAGTACTTC
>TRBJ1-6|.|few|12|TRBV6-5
CASSYRDSPLHF
TGTGCCAGCAGTTACAGGGATTCACCCCTCCACTTT
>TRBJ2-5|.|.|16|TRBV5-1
CASSLAVGVGQEAQYF
TGCGCCAGCAGCTTGGCTGTGGGGGTTGGGCAAGAGGCCCAGTACTTC
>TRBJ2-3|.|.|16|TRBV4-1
CASSQGQGTSPDTQYF
TGCGCCAGCAGCCAAGGTCAAGGGACCTCGCCGGATACGCAGTATTTT
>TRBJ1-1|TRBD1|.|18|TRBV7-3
CASLLLRPHRGANTEAFF
TGTGCCAGTTTACTACTCCGCCCTCACAGGGGCGCGAACACTGAAGCTTTCTTT
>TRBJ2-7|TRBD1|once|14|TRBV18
CASSLGQTIYEQYF
TGTGCCAGCTCATTGGGACAGACAATCTACGAGCAGTACTTC
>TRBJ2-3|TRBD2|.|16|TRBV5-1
CASSQSTSLAGGPQYF
TGCGCCAGCAGCCAGTCGACCTCGTTAGCGGGAGGTCCGCAGTATTTT
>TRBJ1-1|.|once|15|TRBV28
CASSTPTIRDTEAFF
TGTGCCAGCAGTACCCCCACAATCAGGGACACTGAAGCTTTCTTT
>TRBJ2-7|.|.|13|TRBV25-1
CASKTGPLYEQYF
TGTGCCAGCAAAACAGGGCCTCTCTACGAGCAGTACTTC
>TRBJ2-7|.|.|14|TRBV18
CASSPGTGVWEQYF
TGTGCCAGCTCACCCGGGACGGGAGTGTGGGAGCAGTACTTC
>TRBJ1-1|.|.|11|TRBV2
CASTVSNEAFF
TGTGCCAGCACCGTGTCCAACGAAGCTTTCTTT
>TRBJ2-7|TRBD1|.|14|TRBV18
CASSLGTVSYEQYF
TGTGCCAGCTCACTTGGGACAGTTTCCTACGAGCAGTACTTC
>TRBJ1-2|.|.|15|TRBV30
CAWSPQSSANYGYTF
TGTGCCTGGAGTCCCCAAAGCAGCGCTAACTATGGCTACACCTTC
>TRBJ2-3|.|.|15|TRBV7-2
CASSSQGQSSDTQYF
TGTGCCAGCAGCTCCCAAGGACAGTCCTCAGATACGCAGTATTTT